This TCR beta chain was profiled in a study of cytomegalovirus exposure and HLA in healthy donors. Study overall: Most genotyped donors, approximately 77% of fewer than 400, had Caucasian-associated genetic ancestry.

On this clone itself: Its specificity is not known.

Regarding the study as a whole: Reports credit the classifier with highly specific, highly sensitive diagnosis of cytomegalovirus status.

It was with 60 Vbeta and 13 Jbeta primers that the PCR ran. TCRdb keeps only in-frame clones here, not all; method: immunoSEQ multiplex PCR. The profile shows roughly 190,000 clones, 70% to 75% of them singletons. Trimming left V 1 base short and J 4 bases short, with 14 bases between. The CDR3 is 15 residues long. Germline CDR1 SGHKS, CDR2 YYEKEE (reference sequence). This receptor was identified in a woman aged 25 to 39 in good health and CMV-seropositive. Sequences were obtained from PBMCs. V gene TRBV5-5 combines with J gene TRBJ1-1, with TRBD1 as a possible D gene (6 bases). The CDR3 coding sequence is TGTGCCAGCAGCTTGACTCAGACAGGAATCACTGAAGCTTTCTTT. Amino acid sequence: CASSLTQTGITEAFF.